This T cell receptor beta chain was recorded in a study of OX40 agonist ivuxolimab in advanced cancers. On the study more broadly: Ivuxolimab, an agonist antibody against OX40 (CD134), was given to patients. Eligibility rules accepted prior anti-PD-1, anti-PD-L1 or anti-CTLA-4 therapy, and over 35% had some. Study-wide findings and caveats: Mean expanded clone counts were higher in CD8+ than CD4+ T cells.

V was pared by 2 bases and J by 3 bases, with 11 bases between. CDR1 and CDR2 from the germline V gene are SGHNT and YYREEE (reference sequence). The CDR3 contains 14 residues. On this clone itself: Antigen: not known.

This table comes from immunoSEQ multiplex PCR, and its TCRdb copy is limited to in-frame clones, with some not included. The table shows tens of thousands of clones, with more than 65% occurring only once. The sampling schedule covered blood at baseline, cycle 4 day 1, and cycle 7 day 1. The J gene is TRBJ1-2, the V gene TRBV5-4; D unclear. Material: CD4+ or CD8+ T cells sorted from blood, obtained in a trial of the OX40 agonist ivuxolimab. The TCR originated in an adult with an advanced solid tumor such as melanoma, head and neck, liver or kidney cancer. CDR3 loop: CASSFDFLDYGYTF. DNA for the CDR3: TGTGCCAGCAGCTTTGATTTTTTGGACTATGGCTACACCTTC.